What follows are 18 T cell receptor beta chains derived from one specimen sequenced in a study of early T cells in non-severe SARS-CoV-2 infection. Each CDR3 protein gets one entry after TCRdb re-called the 5' RACE reads with MiXCR. The sample includes more than 35,000 distinct CDR3 sequences, over 4.5% of them seen just once. The specimen sequenced was whole blood. These receptors all stem from an adult who was a healthcare worker with PCR-confirmed SARS-CoV-2 infection or an uninfected control (not recorded which).

This clonotype appeared many times. This rearrangement joins TRBV6-6 to TRBJ2-7, with TRBD1 matching over 9 bases. Germline CDR1 and CDR2: MNHNY and SVGAGI (reference sequence). CDR3 length equals 16 residues. The ends lost 11 bases at V and 6 bases at J; junction bases unmatched: 20. This CDR3 is CASLGGPGQGSREQYF. Here the CDR3 DNA reads TGTGCCTCCCTGGGGGGACCGGGACAGGGTAGTCGCGAGCAGTACTTC.

This clonotype was seen at least ten times. The chain carries TRBV12-3 or TRBV12-4 and TRBJ1-5; unclear D gene. V lost 5 bases and J lost 7, with 15 bases in between. There are 14 residues in the CDR3. In DNA form, the CDR3 reads TGTGCCAGCAGTCCAACCAACGCAAGGCAGCCCCAGCATTTT. Protein product: CASSPTNARQPQHF.

This clonotype was counted many times. V is TRBV12-3 or TRBV12-4 and J is TRBJ2-1; D is undetermined. V was pared by 7 bases and J by 3 bases, with 16 bases between. The CDR3 contains 15 residues. In DNA, the CDR3 is TGTGCCAGCACCCCTGCGAAGGGCTTCTACAATGAGCAGTTCTTC. This sequence encodes CASTPAKGFYNEQFF.

At least ten counts were recorded for this clonotype. J is TRBJ2-5 and V is TRBV5-4; TRBD2 matches at 8 bases. Germline values: CDR1 SGHNT, CDR2 YYREEE (reference sequence). V lost 4 bases to trimming and J lost 2 bases; unmatched junction nucleotides: 13. CDR3 size: 17 residues. The CDR3 loop reads CASSPAASSGRQETQYF. The CDR3 DNA is TGTGCCAGCAGCCCCGCGGCTTCTAGCGGGCGGCAAGAGACCCAGTACTTC. The whole variable domain, remainder taken from reference TRBV5-4 and TRBJ2-5, is ETGVTQSPTHLIKTRGQQVTLRCSSQSGHNTVSWYQQALGQGPQFIFQYYREEENGRGNFPPRFSGLQFPNYSSELNVNALELDDSALYLCASSPAASSGRQETQYFGPGTRLLVL.

This clonotype was observed at least ten times. The rearrangement joins TRBV20-1 to TRBJ1-4; D gene unclear. CDR1 is DFQATT and CDR2 is SNEGSKA in the germline V gene (reference sequence). The CDR3 has 14 residues. The V end lost 3 bases, the J end lost 2 bases, and 10 bases lay between the germline ends. CDR3 sequence reads: CSARISATNEKLFF. CDR3 sequence (DNA): TGCAGTGCTAGGATCAGCGCTACTAATGAAAAACTGTTTTTT.

This clonotype was seen at least ten times. This rearrangement joins TRBV9 to TRBJ2-1; the match to TRBD1 covers 8 bases. Looked up from germline, CDR1 is SGDLS and CDR2 is YYNGEE. CDR3 length: 14 residues. With V trimmed by 3 bases and J by 8 bases, 7 bases remained unmatched. The CDR3 sequence is CASSASYRGDEQFF. As DNA, the CDR3 is TGTGCCAGCAGCGCGAGTTACAGGGGGGATGAGCAGTTCTTC.

There are many counts of this clonotype. The rearrangement joins TRBV21-1 to TRBJ2-4. TRBV21-1 corresponds to a pseudogene. The CDR3 runs to 17 residues. CDR3 amino acids: CASPKRAVIVAKNIQYF. CDR3 coding DNA: TGTGCCAGTCCGAAGAGAGCCGTTATTGTGGCCAAAAACATTCAGTACTTC.

This clonotype showed up many times. This rearrangement joins TRBV5-1 to TRBJ2-1; perhaps TRBD1 as D (5 bases). The CDR3 sequence is 16 residues long. Deletions cut 0 bases from V and 5 bases from J, with 15 bases between. Germline loops: CDR1 SGHRS, CDR2 YFSETQ. CDR3 region: CASSLVPQGQNNEQFF. As DNA, the CDR3 is TGCGCCAGCAGCTTGGTACCCCAGGGCCAAAACAATGAGCAGTTCTTC.

The table lists this clonotype with a few counts. This chain links TRBV10-1 with TRBJ2-3; tentative D call: TRBD2 (6 bases). The CDR3 covers 14 residues. V lost 2 bases, J lost 4 bases, and 10 bases lay in between. Germline loops: CDR1 WNHNN, CDR2 SYGVQD (reference sequence). The CDR3 region is CASSEPGDSDTQYF. The CDR3 region has the DNA TGCGCCAGCAGTGAGCCGGGAGATTCAGATACGCAGTATTTT.

This clonotype was counted many times. The chain recombines TRBV7-3 with TRBJ2-1, with 9 nucleotides matching TRBD1. Per the germline V gene, CDR1 is SGHTA and CDR2 is FQGTGA. The CDR3 has 17 amino acids. J was trimmed by 0 bases and V by 5 bases; bases with no gene match: 8. The CDR3 nucleotides read TGTGCCAGCAGCCCGAGGACAGGGGCCAGCTCCTACAATGAGCAGTTCTTC. As protein: CASSPRTGASSYNEQFF.

V usage is TRBV12-3 or TRBV12-4 and J usage is TRBJ2-3, with 9 bases identical to TRBD1. This CDR3 contains 14 residues. Losses at the gene ends were 6 bases for V and 3 bases for J; bases not matched to a gene: 4. In DNA, the CDR3 is TGTGCCAGCAGCCGGGACAGGGAGACAGATACGCAGTATTTT. It is translated as CASSRDRETDTQYF.

This clonotype came up many times. The V gene is TRBV6-2 or TRBV6-3, the J gene TRBJ2-7; D may be TRBD1 or TRBD2 (7 bases each). The germline V gene encodes CDR1 MNHEY and CDR2 SVGEGT. This CDR3 has 20 residues. V was trimmed by 4 bases and J by 5 bases, leaving 33 bases between them. DNA of the CDR3: TGTGCCAGCAGTTTTTGGAGGGGGCAGCCCTTAACTAGCGAAACTCACGAGCAGTACTTC. Protein: CASSFWRGQPLTSETHEQYF.

This clonotype came up many times. The J gene is TRBJ1-2, the V gene TRBV5-5; TRBD1 is a possible D gene (5 bases). CDR3 length: 13 residues. The V end lost 4 bases, the J end lost 4 bases, and 11 bases lay between the germline ends. The germline V gene has CDR1 SGHKS and CDR2 YYEKEE (reference sequence). CDR3 coding DNA: TGTGCCAGCAGCCTGACAGTTGGCTATGGCTACACCTTC. It yields the protein CASSLTVGYGYTF.

The rearrangement uses TRBV6-5 and TRBJ2-1; 7 bases align to TRBD2. The CDR3 length is 14 residues. Trimming took 8 bases from V and 0 from J; bases not matched to a gene: 4. Germline lookup yields CDR1 MNHEY and CDR2 SVGAGI. The CDR3 is CASASGASYNEQFF. CDR3 in DNA: TGTGCCAGCGCTAGCGGCGCCTCCTACAATGAGCAGTTCTTC.

This clonotype was observed many times. The V and J genes are TRBV4-3 and TRBJ2-4; 8 bases are shared with TRBD1. CDR3 length: 15 residues. J was trimmed by 8 bases and V by 1 base; bases with no gene match: 7. Germline values: CDR1 LGHNA, CDR2 YSLEER. The CDR3: CASSQGQGRSDIQYF. Written as DNA, the CDR3 is TGCGCCAGCAGCCAAGGACAGGGGCGATCCGACATTCAGTACTTC.

This clonotype was counted ten times or more. This chain connects TRBV7-9 to TRBJ1-2; D perhaps matches TRBD1 (5 bases). Trimming took off 1 base at V and 4 bases at J, with 13 bases between the two ends. The CDR3 has 15 amino acids. Germline CDR1 reads SEHNR; CDR2 reads FQNEAQ (reference sequence). In DNA form, the CDR3 reads TGTGCCAGCAGCTTAGGTGTACAGGACCGCTATGGCTACACCTTC. Protein: CASSLGVQDRYGYTF.

This clonotype was recorded many times. CDR3 nucleotide sequence: TGTGCCAGCAGCTTAGGGGCGGGAGGCGCCTACAATGAGCAGTTCTTC. Protein product: CASSLGAGGAYNEQFF. The J gene is TRBJ2-1, the V gene TRBV7-3, with 8 bases fitting TRBD2. V shed 2 bases, J shed 2 bases, and the junction held 5 bases outside the gene matches. The CDR3 loop spans 16 amino acids. Germline V gives CDR1 SGHTA, CDR2 FQGTGA.

This clonotype was seen more than once but under ten times. This rearrangement joins TRBV18 to TRBJ2-1; 7 positions match TRBD2. The V segment lost 6 bases and the J segment 4 bases; nucleotides outside the gene matches: 6. Germline CDR1 reads KGHSH; CDR2 reads LQKENI. The CDR3 runs to 14 residues. CDR3 loop: CASSPLRGYNEQFF. As DNA, the CDR3 is TGTGCCAGCTCCCCTTTGCGGGGGTACAATGAGCAGTTCTTC.